Listed below are T cell receptor beta chains from one sample, sequenced in a study of OX40 agonist ivuxolimab in advanced cancers. Profiled with immunoSEQ multiplex PCR; TCRdb holds only in-frame clones, not every one. The table records tens of thousands of clones, roughly nine tenths of them present only once. Material: CD4+ or CD8+ T cells sorted from blood, obtained in a trial of the OX40 agonist ivuxolimab. All receptors derive from an adult with an advanced solid tumor such as melanoma, head and neck, liver or kidney cancer. Each CDR3 is given with its conserved first and last residue. D genes are given only for firm matches. Size tells how often a clone was seen (once, few, many) or the class of an expanded clone, and some rows leave it out.

TRBV4-1,TRBJ2-1,-,-,TGCGCCAGCAGCCAAGCGGCGGACCGCTACAATGAGCAGTTCTTC,CASSQAADRYNEQFF
TRBV25-1,TRBJ1-4,-,TRBD1,TGTGCCAGCAGTGGTACAGGGGGCGATGAAAAACTGTTTTTT,CASSGTGGDEKLFF
TRBV7-2,TRBJ1-5,-,TRBD1,TGTGCCAGCAGCTCGAGACAGGGAATTGACAGCAATCAGCCCCAGCATTTT,CASSSRQGIDSNQPQHF
TRBV19,TRBJ1-5,-,TRBD1,TGTGCCAGTAACCCGACAGGGGCGGGGGGGATATACCAGCCCCAGCATTTT,CASNPTGAGGIYQPQHF
TRBV7-2,TRBJ1-4,once,-,TGTGCCAGCAGCTTAGTCAGGGGTGATGAAAAACTGTTTTTT,CASSLVRGDEKLFF
TRBV25-1,TRBJ1-1,-,-,TGTGCCAGCAGTGATATAAACACTGAAGCTTTCTTT,CASSDINTEAFF
TRBV6-6,TRBJ2-7,-,-,TGTGCCAGCAGTTACGAAGGGACCTCCTACGAGCAGTACTTC,CASSYEGTSYEQYF
TRBV7-9,TRBJ2-3,-,-,TGTGCCAGCAGCTCCGGGGTTTATTCAGGCGATACGCAGTATTTT,CASSSGVYSGDTQYF
TRBV5-1,TRBJ1-6,-,TRBD1,TGCGCCAGCAGCTCCGACAGGGGGAATTCACCCCTCCACTTT,CASSSDRGNSPLHF
TRBV7-2,TRBJ2-5,-,TRBD2,TGTGCCAGCAGCTTAGAGCGGGAGACCCAAGAGACCCAGTACTTC,CASSLERETQETQYF
TRBV7-9,TRBJ2-2,-,-,TGTGCCAGCAGCTTAGCGGTGGGAGTCGGTATCACCGGGGAGCTGTTTTTT,CASSLAVGVGITGELFF
TRBV9,TRBJ2-2,-,-,TGTGCCAGCAGCGCCCGTACGAACACCGGGGAGCTGTTTTTT,CASSARTNTGELFF
TRBV12-5,TRBJ2-2,-,TRBD2,TGTGCTAGTGGTTTGGTACTGGGACTAGCGGGAGGGTCCGGGGAGCTGTTTTTT,CASGLVLGLAGGSGELFF
TRBV7-9,TRBJ2-3,-,TRBD2,TGTGCCAGCAGCTTAGAGTTTATTGGGCTAGCGGGAGTTACAGATACGCAGTATTTT,CASSLEFIGLAGVTDTQYF
TRBV5-1,TRBJ1-5,-,-,TGCGCCAGCAGCTTAGATAGCAATCAGCCCCAGCATTTT,CASSLDSNQPQHF
TRBV7-2,TRBJ1-2,-,-,TGTGCCAGCAGCCGTCCGGACCGATATGGCTACACCTTC,CASSRPDRYGYTF
TRBV14,TRBJ2-6,-,-,TGTGCCAGCAGCCAAGCGGCCTCTGGGGCCAACGTCCTGACTTTC,CASSQAASGANVLTF
TRBV25-1,TRBJ1-3,-,-,TGTGCCAGCCGGCCGGGACCAAGAGGAAACACCATATATTTT,CASRPGPRGNTIYF
TRBV7-8,TRBJ2-6,-,-,TGTGCCAGCAGCTTTAAGGGGGCCAACGTCCTGACTTTC,CASSFKGANVLTF
TRBV9,TRBJ2-3,-,-,TGTGCCAGCAGCGTAGAATCCACCACAGATACGCAGTATTTT,CASSVESTTDTQYF
TRBV27,TRBJ2-1,-,-,TGTGCCAGCAGTCTAGAGCGGGCCTCCTACAATGAGCAGTTCTTC,CASSLERASYNEQFF
TRBV5-1,TRBJ2-1,-,TRBD1,TGCGCCAGCACCCGGACAGGGAACAATGAGCAGTTCTTC,CASTRTGNNEQFF
TRBV28,TRBJ2-1,-,-,TGTGCCAGCAGTTATCCGGCAGGGTTGAGCAATGAGCAGTTCTTC,CASSYPAGLSNEQFF
TRBV9,TRBJ2-7,-,-,TGTGCCAGCAGCGTAGGGATTTCCTACGAGCAGTACTTC,CASSVGISYEQYF
TRBV7-3,TRBJ1-1,-,-,TGTGCCAGCAGCCCTGATCCCAGGGCCGGCTTGGAAGCTTTCTTT,CASSPDPRAGLEAFF
TRBV6-5,TRBJ1-2,-,-,TGTGCCAGCAGTTACTCCGTGGGGGCATTGGGCTACACCTTC,CASSYSVGALGYTF
TRBV30,TRBJ1-1,-,-,TGTGCCTGGAGTTTACAGGCACTATTAAACACTGAAGCTTTCTTT,CAWSLQALLNTEAFF
TRBV19,TRBJ2-7,-,-,TGTGCCAGTAGTATGATAGGGGCCTCCTACGAGCAGTACTTC,CASSMIGASYEQYF
TRBV5-4,TRBJ2-7,-,-,TGTGCCAGCAGCCCCAACAGGCCCTACGAGCAGTACTTC,CASSPNRPYEQYF
TRBV6-6,TRBJ1-5,-,-,TGTGCCGGGGGGGGATTTCAAACCAATCAGCCCCAGCATTTT,CAGGGFQTNQPQHF
TRBV4-2,TRBJ2-7,-,-,TGTGCCAGCAGCCAAGAAAGGGACCCTGGATACGAGCAGTACTTC,CASSQERDPGYEQYF
TRBV7-8,TRBJ2-7,-,-,TGTGCCAGCAGTAGGACTTTCTACGAGCAGTACTTC,CASSRTFYEQYF
TRBV13,TRBJ1-6,-,-,TGTGCCAGCAGCTTCCCTAATTCACCCCTCCACTTT,CASSFPNSPLHF
TRBV2,TRBJ2-2,-,TRBD2,TGTGCCAGCAGTGACCTACTAGCGGTTGTGGCCGGGGAGCTGTTTTTT,CASSDLLAVVAGELFF
TRBV7-6,TRBJ2-3,-,TRBD1,TGTGCCAGCAGCTGGACAGGGGAAACAGATACGCAGTATTTT,CASSWTGETDTQYF
TRBV7-3,TRBJ2-1,-,TRBD2,TGTGCCAGCAGCGCAGTAGCGGGGACATACAATGAGCAGTTCTTC,CASSAVAGTYNEQFF
TRBV7-3,TRBJ2-7,-,-,TGTGCCAGCAGCTTAAACAGCGTCTCCTACGAGCAGTACTTC,CASSLNSVSYEQYF
TRBV4-3,TRBJ2-5,-,TRBD1,TGCGCCAGCAGCCAATATCACAGGGGGCTACAGGAGACCCAGTACTTC,CASSQYHRGLQETQYF
TRBV25-1,TRBJ2-1,-,-,TGTGCCAGCAGTCTTCTCGGTCCCAATGAGCAGTTCTTC,CASSLLGPNEQFF
TRBV7-3,TRBJ1-1,-,-,TGTGCCAGCAGCTCCATCGGGGGCAACACTGAAGCTTTCTTT,CASSSIGGNTEAFF
TRBV9,TRBJ2-1,-,-,TGTGCCAGCAGCGTGAGGTTTAATGAGCAGTTCTTC,CASSVRFNEQFF
TRBV5-1,TRBJ2-4,-,-,TGCGCCAGCAGCTTGGGTGGTACTGGTAACATTCAGTACTTC,CASSLGGTGNIQYF
TRBV2,TRBJ2-7,-,TRBD2,TGTGCCAGCAGTCGACTAGCGGGTTACTACGAGCAGTACTTC,CASSRLAGYYEQYF
TRBV29-1,TRBJ2-7,-,-,TGCAGCGTTGGGGAATTGGACTACGAGCAGTACTTC,CSVGELDYEQYF
TRBV7-2,TRBJ2-7,few,-,TGTGCCAGCAGCAAAACAGGGCTCGAGCAGTACTTC,CASSKTGLEQYF
TRBV7-2,TRBJ1-2,once,-,TGTGCCAGCAGCCCCGACGGCTACTATGGCTACACCTTC,CASSPDGYYGYTF
TRBV27,TRBJ2-2,-,-,TGTGCCAGCAGTTTGTCAGGGACATATTCCGGGGAGCTGTTTTTT,CASSLSGTYSGELFF
TRBV5-1,TRBJ2-5,-,-,TGCGCCAGCAGCTTCCCGGACAGCCGTGGAGAGACCCAGTACTTC,CASSFPDSRGETQYF
TRBV6-1,TRBJ2-1,-,-,TGTGCCAGCAGTGAAGCAGGTTCTCCCAATGAGCAGTTCTTC,CASSEAGSPNEQFF
TRBV6-6,TRBJ1-1,-,TRBD1,TGTGCCAGCAGTTACCAGGGGGCGCGGAGCACTGAAGCTTTCTTT,CASSYQGARSTEAFF
TRBV28,TRBJ2-1,-,TRBD2,TGTGCCAGCAGTTTACAGACTAGCGGTTACAATGAGCAGTTCTTC,CASSLQTSGYNEQFF
TRBV5-8,TRBJ2-7,-,-,TGTGCCAGCCGCTCACGCCACGAGCAGTACTTC,CASRSRHEQYF
TRBV11-3,TRBJ2-1,-,TRBD2,TGTGCCAGCAGCTTAGGACTAGCGAACAATGAGCAGTTCTTC,CASSLGLANNEQFF
TRBV27,TRBJ2-6,-,-,TGTGCCAGCAGTTTTAGACAGGAGTCTGGGGCCAACGTCCTGACTTTC,CASSFRQESGANVLTF
TRBV7-2,TRBJ2-7,-,TRBD1,TGTGCCAGCAGCTTTTCTGGGACAGGCTCCTACGAGCAGTACTTC,CASSFSGTGSYEQYF
TRBV4-3,TRBJ2-1,-,-,TGCGCCAGCAGCCAAGTCAGTGTTCTTTGGGGACAAGGGGGAAGCTCCTACAATGAGCAGTTCTTC,CASSQVSVLWGQGGSSYNEQFF
TRBV7-8,TRBJ1-1,-,-,TGTGCCAGCAGCTCTGAAGGACGGAACACTGAAGCTTTCTTT,CASSSEGRNTEAFF
TRBV7-2,TRBJ2-3,-,-,TGTGCCAGTCTATTGGGACTTACTGATACGCAGTATTTT,CASLLGLTDTQYF
TRBV4-3,TRBJ1-2,-,-,TGCGCCAGCAGCCAAGATGACCAAGTCTATGGCTACACCTTC,CASSQDDQVYGYTF
TRBV28,TRBJ1-1,-,TRBD1,TGTGCCAGCAGGAACCACAGGGGTTCCATGAACACTGAAGCTTTCTTT,CASRNHRGSMNTEAFF